Listed below are T cell receptor beta chains from one sample, sequenced in a study of tumor and adjacent non-tumor tissue in lung cancer. TCRdb redid the calling of the multiplex PCR reads with MiXCR, one entry per CDR3 protein. Altogether some 80,000 distinct CDR3 sequences are present, roughly 72% being singletons, with the ten largest covering 8% to 10%. The source material was lung tumor tissue. All receptors come from a woman between 35 and 50 years old with non-small cell lung cancer. Both conserved end residues are part of each CDR3. Fields, in order: J gene, clone size, D gene, V gene, CDR3 DNA, CDR3 protein. The D gene is left open where the match is weak. Only some rows state a clone size, as once, few, many or a class for expanded clones.

TRBJ2-5	many	-	TRBV6-1	TGTGCCAGCAGTGAAGGGTCCTACCAAGAGACCCAGTACTTC	CASSEGSYQETQYF
TRBJ1-5	-	-	TRBV11-2	TGTACCAAAAGCGACGGTCCCAATCAGCCCCAGCATTTT	CTKSDGPNQPQHF
TRBJ1-5	many	-	TRBV6-5	TGTGCCAGCTCGGCAGCCAGGGGCTATAGCAATCAGCCCCAGCATTTT	CASSAARGYSNQPQHF
TRBJ2-2	many	-	TRBV12-3/TRBV12-4	TGTGCCAGCAGCCCGACAGCGAACACCGGGGAGCTGTTTTTT	CASSPTANTGELFF
TRBJ2-5	-	-	TRBV4-2	TGTGCCAGCAGCCAAAGGGCGGTTCGGGGAGAGGCAGAGACCGAGTACTTC	CASSQRAVRGEAETEYF
TRBJ2-1	-	TRBD2	TRBV11-2	TGTGTCAGCAGCTCGCGCATCGTAACTAGCGGGGGACTAAGGAAGCAATTCTTC	CVSSSRIVTSGGLRKQFF
TRBJ1-2	few	TRBD1	TRBV7-9	TGTGCCAGCAGAGCCACAACAGGGGGCGTCGAGGGCTACACCTTC	CASRATTGGVEGYTF
TRBJ1-2	once	-	TRBV28	TGTGCTAGCAGTCCCCCGCGGGGGGTCACCTATGGCTACACCTTC	CASSPPRGVTYGYTF
TRBJ2-1	-	-	TRBV11-2	TGTGCCAGCAGCTTAGGGCCACTAGAGGGGCGCAACGAGCGGTTCTTC	CASSLGPLEGRNERFF
TRBJ2-3	-	-	TRBV5-1	TGCGCCAGCATCTTGGAGCCATATACAGATACGCAGTATTTT	CASILEPYTDTQYF
TRBJ2-7	-	-	TRBV6-2/TRBV6-3	TGTGCCAGCAGTTACTCGCTAGGGTTTATGAATGGCGAGCAGTACTTC	CASSYSLGFMNGEQYF
TRBJ2-5	-	-	TRBV5-5	TGTGCCAGCAGCTGGGATCCGACAGCCAACCTAGAGACCCAGTACTTC	CASSWDPTANLETQYF
TRBJ2-1	few	-	TRBV11-2	TGTGCCAGTAACAAGACACTAGCTGCACTGTACAATGAGCAATTCTTC	CASNKTLAALYNEQFF
TRBJ2-7	many	-	TRBV5-6	TGTGCCAGCAGCTTGGTGGGAAGATTATCGGAGCAGTACTTC	CASSLVGRLSEQYF
TRBJ1-2	-	-	TRBV6-5	TGTGCCAGCAGTTACTCGGTGACTACTAACTATGGCTACACCTTC	CASSYSVTTNYGYTF
TRBJ2-5	-	-	TRBV20-1	TGCAGTGCTAGAGGAATTTTTGGGGGCCAAGAGACCCAGTACTTC	CSARGIFGGQETQYF
TRBJ2-7	-	-	TRBV29-1	TGCGGCGGGCGGGACCTATACGAGCAGTACTTC	CGGRDLYEQYF
TRBJ1-4	-	-	TRBV30	TGTGCCTGGAGTGTACGTAAAAAACTGTTTTTT	CAWSVRKKLFF
TRBJ1-2	once	TRBD1	TRBV11-2	TGTACCAGCAGCTTGCCTCAGGGGGTCTATGGCAACACCTTC	CTSSLPQGVYGNTF
TRBJ1-1	-	-	TRBV2	TGTGCCAGCATCAACGGGGGAACTGAAGCTTTCTTT	CASINGGTEAFF
TRBJ2-7	many	-	TRBV20-1	TGCAGTGCTAGAGATATCTTTGTGGGCGTGAACGACAAGACTACGGGGCAGTACTTC	CSARDIFVGVNDKTTGQYF
TRBJ2-3	few	TRBD1	TRBV24-1	TGTGCCACCAGTGATCGGGGACAGGCAGATACGCAGTATTTT	CATSDRGQADTQYF
TRBJ1-1	few	-	TRBV7-8	TGTGCCAGCAGACAGGAGACAGGCCTAGCTGAAGCTTTCTTT	CASRQETGLAEAFF
TRBJ1-2	many	TRBD1	TRBV4-1	TGCGCCAGCAGCTCGGACAGGGGGCAGACTCAGAAGTATGGCTACACCTTC	CASSSDRGQTQKYGYTF
TRBJ2-7	many	TRBD2	TRBV12-3/TRBV12-4	TGTGCCAGCAGTTTAGCCGGGACTAGCGGCTACGAGCAGTACTTC	CASSLAGTSGYEQYF
TRBJ2-7	-	-	TRBV28	TGTGCCAGTAGTCTATCCCGACTGGGCGACTACGAGCAGTACTTC	CASSLSRLGDYEQYF